This TCR beta chain came from a study of yellow fever vaccine responses in identical twins. TCRdb passed the RT-PCR reads through MiXCR, listing each CDR3 protein once. The data contain under 6,000 distinct CDR3 sequences, roughly 70% of them singletons. On this clonotype: Antigen unknown.

Findings of the study overall: Twins reportedly had a vaccine T cell response that seemed partly convergent, partly personalized.

The ends lost 6 bases at V and 5 bases at J; junction bases unmatched: 5. This CDR3 is built from 14 residues. Germline V lookup: CDR1 LNHNV, CDR2 YYDKDF (reference sequence). V and J are TRBV15 and TRBJ2-3; TRBD2 matches 10 bases. This TCR was recovered from a woman between 18 and 29 years old who received the yellow fever vaccine. The material sequenced was T cells from blood (PBMCs), unsorted or a sorted subset (not recorded which), taken before or after yellow fever vaccination (not recorded which). CDR3 in amino acids: CATRERGGGDTQYF. CDR3 nucleotide sequence: TGTGCCACCAGGGAGCGGGGGGGTGGAGATACGCAGTATTTT.